The subject of this entry is one TCR beta chain. As yet, its antigen is unknown. This beta chain is a stray read from a library made for alpha chains; its abundance is not meaningful. Every molecule of TCR cDNA had its own unique molecular identifier. TCRdb reanalysed the 5' RACE reads using MiXCR and keeps one entry per CDR3 protein. The sample has 450 to 700 distinct CDR3 sequences, approximately 65% seen once. The data stem from a study of spatial heterogeneity in lung cancer. As for the study in general: There was a strong correlation between the counts of TCR transcripts measured in tumor regions and a T cell transcriptional module score that was calculated from matched bulk RNA-seq. The study's findings and limits: Counts of expanded intratumoral alpha and beta TCRs tracked tumor mutation counts.

Time point in this sample: sample taken at primary tumor resection. The 65 or so donors had untreated early-stage non-small cell lung cancer. Sequencing was performed on whole RNA extracted from tumor and nontumor lung tissue, or from frozen PBMC, and the material was left unsorted. Germline assignment: CDR1 SGHVS and CDR2 FQNEAQ. The CDR3 spans 14 residues. V dropped 5 bases and J dropped 2 bases, with 12 bases sitting between them. The chain couples TRBV7-8 to TRBJ2-5; D unresolved. The sequencing here drew on lung tumor tissue, taken at surgery. This receptor was taken from a male donor with early-stage non-small cell lung cancer. CDR3 bases: TGTGCCAGCAGCCTATCTGCACCACAAGAGACCCAGTACTTC. Translating it yields CASSLSAPQETQYF.